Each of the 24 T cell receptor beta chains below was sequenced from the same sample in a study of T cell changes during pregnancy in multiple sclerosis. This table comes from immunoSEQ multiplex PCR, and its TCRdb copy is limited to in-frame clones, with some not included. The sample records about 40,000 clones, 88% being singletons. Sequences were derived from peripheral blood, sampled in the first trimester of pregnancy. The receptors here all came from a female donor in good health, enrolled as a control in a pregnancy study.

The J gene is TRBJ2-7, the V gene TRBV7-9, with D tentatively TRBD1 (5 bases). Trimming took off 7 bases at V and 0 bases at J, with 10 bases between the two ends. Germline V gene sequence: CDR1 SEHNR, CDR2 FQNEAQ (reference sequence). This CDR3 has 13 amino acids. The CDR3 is CASTQDYSYEQYF. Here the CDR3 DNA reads TGTGCCAGCACACAGGATTACTCCTACGAGCAGTACTTC.

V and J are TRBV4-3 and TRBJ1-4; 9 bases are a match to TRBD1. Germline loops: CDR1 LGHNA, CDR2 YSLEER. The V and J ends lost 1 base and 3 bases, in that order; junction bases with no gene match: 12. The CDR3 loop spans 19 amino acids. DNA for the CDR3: TGCGCCAGCAGCCAAGGGTGGCGGGACAGGGAAACGGCTAATGAAAAACTGTTTTTT. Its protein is CASSQGWRDRETANEKLFF.

The CDR3 region is CASSYSGTGVEYGYTF. CDR3 bases: TGTGCCAGCAGTTACTCGGGGACAGGGGTGGAATATGGCTACACCTTC. The genes are TRBV6-5 and TRBJ1-2; 10 positions match TRBD1. The V gene's germline CDR1 is MNHEY and CDR2 SVGAGI. V was clipped by 0 bases and J by 5 bases; unmatched bases: 6. The CDR3 is 16 amino acids.

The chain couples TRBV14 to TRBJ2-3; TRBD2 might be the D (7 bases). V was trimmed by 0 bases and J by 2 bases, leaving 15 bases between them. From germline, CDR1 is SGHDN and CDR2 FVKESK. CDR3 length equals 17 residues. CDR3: CASSQDAVGGLTDTQYF. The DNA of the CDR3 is TGTGCCAGCAGCCAAGACGCGGTGGGGGGGCTCACAGATACGCAGTATTTT.

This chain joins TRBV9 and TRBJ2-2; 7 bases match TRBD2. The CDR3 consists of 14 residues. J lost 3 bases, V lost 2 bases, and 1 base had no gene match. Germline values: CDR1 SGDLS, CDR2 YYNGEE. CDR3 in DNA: TGTGCCAGCAGCGTTCGGGGGGACACCGGGGAGCTGTTTTTT. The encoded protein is CASSVRGDTGELFF.

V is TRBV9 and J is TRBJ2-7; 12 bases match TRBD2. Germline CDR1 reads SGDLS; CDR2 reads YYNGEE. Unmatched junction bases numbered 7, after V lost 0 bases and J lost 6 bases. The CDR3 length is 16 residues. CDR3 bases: TGTGCCAGCAGCGTAGAGACTAGCGGGAGTTCCGGCGAGCAGTACTTC. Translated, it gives CASSVETSGSSGEQYF.

As DNA, the CDR3 is TGTGCCAGCAGCTTTCTTCTCACAGGGGCCGGGGCCAACGTCCTGACTTTC. Translating it yields CASSFLLTGAGANVLTF. The rearrangement joins TRBV7-2 to TRBJ2-6, with TRBD1 matching over 7 bases. Germline V gene sequence: CDR1 SGHTA, CDR2 FQGNSA. The CDR3 is 17 amino acids. The junction had 9 bases not matched to a gene; V was cut back by 3 bases and J by 4 bases.

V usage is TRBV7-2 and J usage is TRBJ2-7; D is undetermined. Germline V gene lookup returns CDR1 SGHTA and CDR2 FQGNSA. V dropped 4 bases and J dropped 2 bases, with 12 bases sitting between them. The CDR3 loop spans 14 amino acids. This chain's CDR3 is CASSYPGATYEQYF. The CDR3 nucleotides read TGTGCCAGCAGCTACCCGGGTGCTACCTACGAGCAGTACTTC. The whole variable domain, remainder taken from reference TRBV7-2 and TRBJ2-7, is GAGVSQSPSNKVTEKGKDVELRCDPISGHTALYWYRQSLGQGLEFLIYFQGNSAPDKSGLPSDRFSAERTGGSVSTLTIQRTQQEDSAVYLCASSYPGATYEQYFGPGTRLTVT.

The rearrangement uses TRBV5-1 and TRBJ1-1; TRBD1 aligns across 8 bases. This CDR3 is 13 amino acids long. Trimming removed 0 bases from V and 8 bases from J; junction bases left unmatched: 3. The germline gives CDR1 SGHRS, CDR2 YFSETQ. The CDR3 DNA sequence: TGCGCCAGCAGCTTGGCCGGGGACAGGGAAGCTTTCTTT. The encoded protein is CASSLAGDREAFF.

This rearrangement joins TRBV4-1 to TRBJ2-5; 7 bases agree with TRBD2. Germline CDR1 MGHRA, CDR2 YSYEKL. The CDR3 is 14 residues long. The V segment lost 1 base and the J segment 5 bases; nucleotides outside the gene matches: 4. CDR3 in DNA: TGCGCCAGCAGCCAAGGGGACTACCGGGAGACCCAGTACTTC. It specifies CASSQGDYRETQYF.

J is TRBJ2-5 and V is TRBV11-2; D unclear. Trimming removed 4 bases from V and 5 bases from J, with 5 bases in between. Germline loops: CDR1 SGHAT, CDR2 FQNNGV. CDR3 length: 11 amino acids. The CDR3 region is CASSSRETQYF. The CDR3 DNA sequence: TGTGCCAGCAGCTCCCGGGAGACCCAGTACTTC.

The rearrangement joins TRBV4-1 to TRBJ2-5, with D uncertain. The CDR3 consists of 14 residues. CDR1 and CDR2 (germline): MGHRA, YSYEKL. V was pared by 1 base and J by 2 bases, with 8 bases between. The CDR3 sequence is CASSQGLAQETQYF. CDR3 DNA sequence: TGCGCCAGCAGCCAAGGATTAGCACAAGAGACCCAGTACTTC.

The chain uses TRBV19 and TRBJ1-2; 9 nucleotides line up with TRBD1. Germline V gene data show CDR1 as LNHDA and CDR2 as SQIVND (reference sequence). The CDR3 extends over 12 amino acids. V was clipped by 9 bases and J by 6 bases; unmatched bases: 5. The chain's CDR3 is CASTRTGDGYTF. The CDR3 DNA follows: TGTGCCAGCACCCGGACAGGGGATGGCTACACCTTC.

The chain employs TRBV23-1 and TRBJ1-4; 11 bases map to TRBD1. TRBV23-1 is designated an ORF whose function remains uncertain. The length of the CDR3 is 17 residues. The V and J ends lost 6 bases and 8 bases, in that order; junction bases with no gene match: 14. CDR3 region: CASSPGQGADLREKLFF. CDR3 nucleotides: TGCGCCAGCAGCCCCGGACAGGGGGCCGATCTTAGGGAAAAACTGTTTTTT.

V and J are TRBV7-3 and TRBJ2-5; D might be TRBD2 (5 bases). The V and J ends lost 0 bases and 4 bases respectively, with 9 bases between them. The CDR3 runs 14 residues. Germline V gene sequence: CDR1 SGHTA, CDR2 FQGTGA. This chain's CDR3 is CASSLTGSGETQYF. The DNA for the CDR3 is TGTGCCAGCAGCTTAACGGGGAGCGGAGAGACCCAGTACTTC.

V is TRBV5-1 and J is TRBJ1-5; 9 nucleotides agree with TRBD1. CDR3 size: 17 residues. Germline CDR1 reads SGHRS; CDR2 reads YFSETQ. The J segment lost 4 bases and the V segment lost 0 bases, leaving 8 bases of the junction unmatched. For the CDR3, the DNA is TGCGCCAGCAGCTTGGGCCCCCTGGACAGGGGTAATCAGCCCCAGCATTTT. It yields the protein CASSLGPLDRGNQPQHF.

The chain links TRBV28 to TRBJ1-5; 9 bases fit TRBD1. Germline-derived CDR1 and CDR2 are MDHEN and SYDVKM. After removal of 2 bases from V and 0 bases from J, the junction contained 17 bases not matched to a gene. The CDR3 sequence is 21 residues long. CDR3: CASSLDRGFYLGPDSNQPQHF. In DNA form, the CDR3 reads TGTGCCAGCAGTTTAGACAGGGGGTTCTACTTAGGGCCGGATAGCAATCAGCCCCAGCATTTT.

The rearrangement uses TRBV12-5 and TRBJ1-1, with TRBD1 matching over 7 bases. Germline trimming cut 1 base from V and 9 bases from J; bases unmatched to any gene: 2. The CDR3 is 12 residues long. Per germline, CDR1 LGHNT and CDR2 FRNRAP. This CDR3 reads CASGLEDRKAFF. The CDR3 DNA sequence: TGTGCTAGTGGTTTGGAGGACAGGAAAGCTTTCTTT.

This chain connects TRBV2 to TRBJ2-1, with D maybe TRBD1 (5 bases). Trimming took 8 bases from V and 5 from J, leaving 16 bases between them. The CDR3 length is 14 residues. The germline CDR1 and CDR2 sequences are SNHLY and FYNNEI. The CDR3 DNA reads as TGTGCCAGCTTCGGGCAGGGCAATAACAATGAGCAGTTCTTC. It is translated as CASFGQGNNNEQFF.

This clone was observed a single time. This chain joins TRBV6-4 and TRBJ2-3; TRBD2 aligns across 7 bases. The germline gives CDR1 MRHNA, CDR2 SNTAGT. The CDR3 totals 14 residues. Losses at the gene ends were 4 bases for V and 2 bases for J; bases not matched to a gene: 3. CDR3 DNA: TGTGCCAGCAGTGGGGGGACTACCACAGATACGCAGTATTTT. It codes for CASSGGTTTDTQYF.

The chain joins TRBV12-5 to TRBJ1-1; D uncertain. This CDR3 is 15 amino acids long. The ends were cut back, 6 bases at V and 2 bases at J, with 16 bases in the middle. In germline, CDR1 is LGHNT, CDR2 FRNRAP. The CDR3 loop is CASGRRGPVNTEAFF. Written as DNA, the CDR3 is TGTGCTAGTGGACGCCGCGGGCCGGTCAACACTGAAGCTTTCTTT.

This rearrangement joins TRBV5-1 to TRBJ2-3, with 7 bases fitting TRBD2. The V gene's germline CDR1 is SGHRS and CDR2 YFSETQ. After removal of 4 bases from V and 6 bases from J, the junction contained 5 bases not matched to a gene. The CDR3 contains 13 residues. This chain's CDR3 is CASSEIGGDTQYF. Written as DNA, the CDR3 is TGCGCCAGCAGCGAGATCGGGGGGGATACGCAGTATTTT.

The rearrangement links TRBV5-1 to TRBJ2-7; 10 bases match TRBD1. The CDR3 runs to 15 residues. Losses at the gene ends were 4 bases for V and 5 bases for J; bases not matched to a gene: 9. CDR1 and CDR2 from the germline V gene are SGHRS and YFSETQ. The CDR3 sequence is CASSIRGTGVDEQYF. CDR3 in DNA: TGCGCCAGCAGCATTCGGGGGACAGGGGTCGACGAGCAGTACTTC.

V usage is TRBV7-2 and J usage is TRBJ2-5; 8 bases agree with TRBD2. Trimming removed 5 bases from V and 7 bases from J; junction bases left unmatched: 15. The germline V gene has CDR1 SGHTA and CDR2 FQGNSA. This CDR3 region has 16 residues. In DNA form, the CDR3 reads TGTGCCAGCAGCGCCTCGTTTAGCGGGGCGGGGGGGACCCAGTACTTC. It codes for CASSASFSGAGGTQYF. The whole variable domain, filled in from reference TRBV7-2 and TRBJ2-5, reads GAGVSQSPSNKVTEKGKDVELRCDPISGHTALYWYRQSLGQGLEFLIYFQGNSAPDKSGLPSDRFSAERTGGSVSTLTIQRTQQEDSAVYLCASSASFSGAGGTQYFGPGTRLLVL.